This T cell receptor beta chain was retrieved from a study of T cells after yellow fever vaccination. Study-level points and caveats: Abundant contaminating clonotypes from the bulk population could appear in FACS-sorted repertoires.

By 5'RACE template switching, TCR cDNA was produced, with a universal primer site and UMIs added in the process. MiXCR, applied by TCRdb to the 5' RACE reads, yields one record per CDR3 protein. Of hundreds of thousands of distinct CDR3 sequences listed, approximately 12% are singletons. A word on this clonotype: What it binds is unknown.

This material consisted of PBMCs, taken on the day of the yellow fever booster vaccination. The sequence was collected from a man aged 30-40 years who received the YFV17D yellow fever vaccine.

In nucleotides, the CDR3 is TGTGCCAGCAGCCCCTTAGCGTTCACGGGAGATACGCAGTATTTT. It translates to CASSPLAFTGDTQYF. The chain joins TRBV11-2 to TRBJ2-3, with D possibly being TRBD2 (5 bases). V was cut by 5 bases and J by 5 bases, with 17 bases left in between. CDR3 size: 15 residues. Germline V gene data show CDR1 as SGHAT and CDR2 as FQNNGV.